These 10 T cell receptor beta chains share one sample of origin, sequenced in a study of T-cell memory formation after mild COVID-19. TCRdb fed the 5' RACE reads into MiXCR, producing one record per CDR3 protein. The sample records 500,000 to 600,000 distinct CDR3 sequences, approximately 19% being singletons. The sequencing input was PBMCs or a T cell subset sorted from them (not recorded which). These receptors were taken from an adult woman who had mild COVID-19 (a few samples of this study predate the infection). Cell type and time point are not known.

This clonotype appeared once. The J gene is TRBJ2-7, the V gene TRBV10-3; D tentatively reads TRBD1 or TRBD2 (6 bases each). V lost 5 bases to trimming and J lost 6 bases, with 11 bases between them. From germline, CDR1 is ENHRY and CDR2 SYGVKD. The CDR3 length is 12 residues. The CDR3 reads CAISPEGGEQYF. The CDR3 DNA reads TGTGCCATCAGTCCTGAGGGGGGCGAGCAGTACTTC.

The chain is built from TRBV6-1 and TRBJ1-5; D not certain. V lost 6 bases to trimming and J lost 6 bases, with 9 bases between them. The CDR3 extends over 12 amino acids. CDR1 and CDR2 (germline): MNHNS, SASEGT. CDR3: CASSPNTQPQHF. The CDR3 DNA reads TGTGCCAGCAGCCCCAATACTCAGCCCCAGCATTTT.

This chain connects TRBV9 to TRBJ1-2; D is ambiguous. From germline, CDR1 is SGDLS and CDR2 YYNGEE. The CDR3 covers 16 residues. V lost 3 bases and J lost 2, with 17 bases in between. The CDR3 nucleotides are TGTGCCAGCAGCGCAAGCCACGGATTGTTGAACTATGGCTACACCTTC. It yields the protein CASSASHGLLNYGYTF. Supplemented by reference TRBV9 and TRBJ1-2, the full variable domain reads DSGVTQTPKHLITATGQRVTLRCSPRSGDLSVYWYQQSLDQGLQFLIQYYNGEERAKGNILERFSAQQFPDLHSELNLSSLELGDSALYFCASSASHGLLNYGYTFGSGTRLTVV.

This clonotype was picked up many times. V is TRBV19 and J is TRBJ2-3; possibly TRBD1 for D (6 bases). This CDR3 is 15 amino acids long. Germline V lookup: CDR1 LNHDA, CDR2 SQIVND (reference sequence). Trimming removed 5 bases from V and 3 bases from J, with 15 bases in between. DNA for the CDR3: TGTGCCAGTAGTTTACGGTGGGGGCCTACAGATACGCAGTATTTT. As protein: CASSLRWGPTDTQYF.

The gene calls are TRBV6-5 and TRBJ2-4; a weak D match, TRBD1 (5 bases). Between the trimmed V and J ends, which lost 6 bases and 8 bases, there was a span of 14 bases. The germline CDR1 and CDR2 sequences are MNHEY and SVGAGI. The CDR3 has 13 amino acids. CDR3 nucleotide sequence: TGTGCCAGCAGCCGCGCCCTAGGGGACATTCAGTACTTC. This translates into CASSRALGDIQYF.

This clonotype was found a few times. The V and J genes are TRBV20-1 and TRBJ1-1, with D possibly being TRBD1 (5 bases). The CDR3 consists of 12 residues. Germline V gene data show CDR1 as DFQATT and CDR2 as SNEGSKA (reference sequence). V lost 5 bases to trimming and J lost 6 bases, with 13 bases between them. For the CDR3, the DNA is TGCAGTGCTCTGTCAGGGAGGGCTGAAGCTTTCTTT. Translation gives CSALSGRAEAFF.

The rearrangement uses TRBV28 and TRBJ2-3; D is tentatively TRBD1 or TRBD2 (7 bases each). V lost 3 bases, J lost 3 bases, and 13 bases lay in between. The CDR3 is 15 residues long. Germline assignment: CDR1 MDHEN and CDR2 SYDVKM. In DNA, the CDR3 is TGTGCCAGCAGTTTCCCAGGGGGGGGTACAGATACGCAGTATTTT. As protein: CASSFPGGGTDTQYF.

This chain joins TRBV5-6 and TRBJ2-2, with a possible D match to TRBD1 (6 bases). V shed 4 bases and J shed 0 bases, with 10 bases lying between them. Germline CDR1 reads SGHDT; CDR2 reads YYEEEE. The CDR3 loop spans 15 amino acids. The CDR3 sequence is CASSPGQANTGELFF. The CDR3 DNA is TGTGCCAGCAGCCCGGGACAAGCGAACACCGGGGAGCTGTTTTTT.

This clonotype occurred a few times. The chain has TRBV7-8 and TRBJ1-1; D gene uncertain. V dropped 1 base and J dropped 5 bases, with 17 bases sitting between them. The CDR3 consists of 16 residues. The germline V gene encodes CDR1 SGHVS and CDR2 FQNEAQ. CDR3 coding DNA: TGTGCCAGCAGCTTAGGTGTCTGGGAAGCGGAGACTGAAGCTTTCTTT. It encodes CASSLGVWEAETEAFF.

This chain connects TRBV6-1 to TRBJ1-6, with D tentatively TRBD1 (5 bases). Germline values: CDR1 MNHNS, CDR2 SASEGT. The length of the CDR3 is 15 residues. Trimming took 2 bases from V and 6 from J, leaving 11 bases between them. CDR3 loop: CASSEWGGSNSPLHF. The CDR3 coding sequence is TGTGCCAGCAGTGAATGGGGGGGGAGTAATTCACCCCTCCACTTT.